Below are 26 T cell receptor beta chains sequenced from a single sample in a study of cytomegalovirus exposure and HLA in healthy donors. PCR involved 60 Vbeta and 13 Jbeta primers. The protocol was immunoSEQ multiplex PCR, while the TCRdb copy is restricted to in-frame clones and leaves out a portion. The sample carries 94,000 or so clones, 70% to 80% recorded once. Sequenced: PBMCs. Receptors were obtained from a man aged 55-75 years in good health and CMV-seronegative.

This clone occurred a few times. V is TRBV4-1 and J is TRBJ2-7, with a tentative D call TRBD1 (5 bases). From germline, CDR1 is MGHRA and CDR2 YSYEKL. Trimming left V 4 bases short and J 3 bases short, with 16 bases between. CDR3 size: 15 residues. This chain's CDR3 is CASSPARPRDYEQYF. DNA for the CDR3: TGCGCCAGCAGCCCCGCACGGCCCAGGGACTACGAGCAGTACTTC.

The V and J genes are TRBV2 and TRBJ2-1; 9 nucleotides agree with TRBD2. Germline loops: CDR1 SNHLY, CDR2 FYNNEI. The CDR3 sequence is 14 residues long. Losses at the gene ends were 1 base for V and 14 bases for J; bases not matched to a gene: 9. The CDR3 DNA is TGTGCCAGCAGTGAAGGTGCGGGGGGGCTTAAAGAGTTCTTC. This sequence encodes CASSEGAGGLKEFF.

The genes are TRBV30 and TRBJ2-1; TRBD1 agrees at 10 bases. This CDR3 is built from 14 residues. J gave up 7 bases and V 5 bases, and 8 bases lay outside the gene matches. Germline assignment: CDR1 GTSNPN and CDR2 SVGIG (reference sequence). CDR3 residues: CAWETGGAGNEQFF. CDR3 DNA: TGTGCCTGGGAGACAGGGGGCGCGGGGAATGAGCAGTTCTTC.

The CDR3 DNA follows: TGTGCCACCAGCAGGGAGACGGCTAGCTCCTACGAGCAGTACTTC. Protein: CATSRETASSYEQYF. The rearrangement uses TRBV15 and TRBJ2-7, with D unclear. Trimming pared 3 bases from V and 0 bases from J, leaving 12 bases between. The germline V gene encodes CDR1 LNHNV and CDR2 YYDKDF (reference sequence). This CDR3 is 15 amino acids long.

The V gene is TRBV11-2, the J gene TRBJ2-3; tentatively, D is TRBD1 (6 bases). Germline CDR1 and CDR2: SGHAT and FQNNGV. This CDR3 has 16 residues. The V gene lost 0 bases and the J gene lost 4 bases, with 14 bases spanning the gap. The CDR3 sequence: CASSLDRAGVADTQYF. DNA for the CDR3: TGTGCCAGCAGCTTAGATCGGGCAGGGGTGGCAGATACGCAGTATTTT.

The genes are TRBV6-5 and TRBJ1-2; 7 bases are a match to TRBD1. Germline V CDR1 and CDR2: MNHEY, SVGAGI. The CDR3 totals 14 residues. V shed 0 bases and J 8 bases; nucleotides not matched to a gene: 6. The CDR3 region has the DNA TGTGCCAGCAGTTACTCTAGGGGGCTAGGGGGCTACACCTTC. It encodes CASSYSRGLGGYTF.

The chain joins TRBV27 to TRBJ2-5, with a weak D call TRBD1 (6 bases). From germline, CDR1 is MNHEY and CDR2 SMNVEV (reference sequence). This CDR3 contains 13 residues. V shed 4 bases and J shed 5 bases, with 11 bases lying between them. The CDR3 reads CASSYQGRETQYF. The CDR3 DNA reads TGTGCCAGCAGTTACCAGGGGCGGGAGACCCAGTACTTC.

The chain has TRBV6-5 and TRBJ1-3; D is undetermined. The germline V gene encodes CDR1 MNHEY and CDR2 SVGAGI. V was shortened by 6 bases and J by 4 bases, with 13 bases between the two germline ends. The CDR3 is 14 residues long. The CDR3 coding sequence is TGTGCCAGCAGCGACGGTCGGAGGGGAAACACCATATATTTT. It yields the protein CASSDGRRGNTIYF.

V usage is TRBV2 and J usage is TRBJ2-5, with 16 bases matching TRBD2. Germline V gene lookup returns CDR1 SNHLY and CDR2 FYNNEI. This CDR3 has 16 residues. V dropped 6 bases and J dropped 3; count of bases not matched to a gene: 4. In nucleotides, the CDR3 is TGTGCCAGCAGCAGGGGGACTAGCGGGGGGGAAGAGACCCAGTACTTC. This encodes CASSRGTSGGEETQYF.

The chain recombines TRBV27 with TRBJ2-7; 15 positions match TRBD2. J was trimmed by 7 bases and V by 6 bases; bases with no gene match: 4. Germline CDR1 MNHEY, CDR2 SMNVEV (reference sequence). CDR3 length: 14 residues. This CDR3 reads CASRGLAGGLEQYF. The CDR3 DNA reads TGTGCCAGCAGAGGACTAGCGGGAGGGCTTGAGCAGTACTTC.

The CDR3 sequence is CASSPRDRVTTGELFF. The CDR3 region has the DNA TGTGCCAGCAGCCCCCGGGACAGGGTTACAACCGGGGAGCTGTTTTTT. V is TRBV5-4 and J is TRBJ2-2; 9 bases align to TRBD1. Germline V gene lookup returns CDR1 SGHNT and CDR2 YYREEE (reference sequence). This CDR3 region has 16 residues. V was pared by 4 bases and J by 5 bases, with 9 bases of the junction left unmatched.

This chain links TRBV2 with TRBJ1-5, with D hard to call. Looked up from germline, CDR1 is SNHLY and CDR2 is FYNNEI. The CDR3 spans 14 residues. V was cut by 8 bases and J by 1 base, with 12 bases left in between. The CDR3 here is CASAEGRSNQPQHF. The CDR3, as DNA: TGTGCCAGCGCCGAGGGCAGGAGCAATCAGCCCCAGCATTTT.

CDR3 coding DNA: TGTGCCAGCAGTGAAGCCGCGTTAAAATACGAGCAGTACTTC. Translating gives CASSEAALKYEQYF. The chain recombines TRBV6-1 with TRBJ2-7, with D unresolved. The germline V gene has CDR1 MNHNS and CDR2 SASEGT. CDR3 length: 14 residues. V dropped 0 bases and J dropped 4 bases, with 10 bases sitting between them.

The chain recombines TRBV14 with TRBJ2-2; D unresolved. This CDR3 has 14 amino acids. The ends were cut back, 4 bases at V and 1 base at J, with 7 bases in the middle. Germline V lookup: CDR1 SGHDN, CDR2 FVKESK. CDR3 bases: TGTGCCAGCAGCCGTACCAGGAACACCGGGGAGCTGTTTTTT. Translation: CASSRTRNTGELFF. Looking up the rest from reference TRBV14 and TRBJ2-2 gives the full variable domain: EAGVTQFPSHSVIEKGQTVTLRCDPISGHDNLYWYRRVMGKEIKFLLHFVKESKQDESGMPNNRFLAERTGGTYSTLKVQPAELEDSGVYFCASSRTRNTGELFFGEGSRLTVL.

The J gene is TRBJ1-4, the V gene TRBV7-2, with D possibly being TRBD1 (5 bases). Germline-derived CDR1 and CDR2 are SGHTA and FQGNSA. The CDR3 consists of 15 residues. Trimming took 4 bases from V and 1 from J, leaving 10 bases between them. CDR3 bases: TGTGCCAGCAGCTCCTTGGGACTAACTAATGAAAAACTGTTTTTT. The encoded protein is CASSSLGLTNEKLFF.

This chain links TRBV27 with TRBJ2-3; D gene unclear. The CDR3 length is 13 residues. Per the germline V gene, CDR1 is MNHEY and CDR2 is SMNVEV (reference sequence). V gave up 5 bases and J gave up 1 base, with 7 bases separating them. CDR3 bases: TGTGCCAGCAGTCTCCGCGGCACAGATACGCAGTATTTT. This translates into CASSLRGTDTQYF.

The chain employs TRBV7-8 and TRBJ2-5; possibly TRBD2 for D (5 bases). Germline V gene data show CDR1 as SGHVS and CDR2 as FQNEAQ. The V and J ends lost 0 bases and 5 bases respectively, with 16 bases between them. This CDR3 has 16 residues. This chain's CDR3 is CASSLAEARGYETQYF. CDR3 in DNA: TGTGCCAGCAGCTTAGCGGAGGCACGGGGTTATGAGACCCAGTACTTC.

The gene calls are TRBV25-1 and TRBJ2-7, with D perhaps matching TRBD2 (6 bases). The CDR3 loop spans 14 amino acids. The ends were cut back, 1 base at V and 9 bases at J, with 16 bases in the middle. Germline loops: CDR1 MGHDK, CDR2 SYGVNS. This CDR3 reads CASSESGELDGQYF. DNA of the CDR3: TGTGCCAGCAGTGAATCGGGGGAACTCGACGGGCAGTACTTC.

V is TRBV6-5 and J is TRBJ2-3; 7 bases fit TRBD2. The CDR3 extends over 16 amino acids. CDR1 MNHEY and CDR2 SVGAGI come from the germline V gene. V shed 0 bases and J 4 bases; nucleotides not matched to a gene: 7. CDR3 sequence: CASSYSGSGRADTQYF. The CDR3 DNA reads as TGTGCCAGCAGTTACTCGGGCAGTGGGAGGGCAGATACGCAGTATTTT.

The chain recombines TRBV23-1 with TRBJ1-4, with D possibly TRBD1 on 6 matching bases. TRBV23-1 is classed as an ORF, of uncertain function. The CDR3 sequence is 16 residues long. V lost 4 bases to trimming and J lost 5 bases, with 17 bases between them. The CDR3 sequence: CASSLRPTGWNEKLFF. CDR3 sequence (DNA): TGCGCCAGCAGTCTCCGACCGACAGGATGGAATGAAAAACTGTTTTTT.

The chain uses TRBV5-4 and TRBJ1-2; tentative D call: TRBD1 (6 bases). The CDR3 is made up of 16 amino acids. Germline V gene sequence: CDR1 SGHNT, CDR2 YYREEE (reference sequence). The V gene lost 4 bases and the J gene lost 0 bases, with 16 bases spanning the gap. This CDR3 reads CASSTPGQLANYGYTF. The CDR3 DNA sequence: TGTGCCAGCAGCACCCCGGGACAACTTGCTAACTATGGCTACACCTTC.

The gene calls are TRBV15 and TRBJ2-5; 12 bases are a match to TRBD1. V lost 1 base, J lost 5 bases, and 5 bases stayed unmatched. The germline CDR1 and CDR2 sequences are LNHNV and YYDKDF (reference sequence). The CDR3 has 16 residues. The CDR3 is CATSRGGTGGEETQYF. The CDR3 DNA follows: TGTGCCACCAGCAGAGGTGGGACAGGGGGCGAGGAGACCCAGTACTTC.

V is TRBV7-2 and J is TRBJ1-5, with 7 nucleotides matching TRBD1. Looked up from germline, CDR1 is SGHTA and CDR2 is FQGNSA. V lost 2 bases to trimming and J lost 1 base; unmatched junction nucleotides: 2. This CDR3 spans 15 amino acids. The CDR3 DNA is TGTGCCAGCAGCTTAAAGGGACAGAGCAATCAGCCCCAGCATTTT. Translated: CASSLKGQSNQPQHF.

CDR3 residues: CATSRAGTGADEQFF. The CDR3 DNA reads TGTGCCACCAGCAGAGCTGGGACAGGGGCCGATGAGCAGTTCTTC. The genes are TRBV15 and TRBJ2-1; the match to TRBD1 covers 10 bases. This CDR3 is 15 amino acids long. J gave up 8 bases and V 1 base, and 5 bases lay outside the gene matches. Germline-derived CDR1 and CDR2 are LNHNV and YYDKDF (reference sequence).

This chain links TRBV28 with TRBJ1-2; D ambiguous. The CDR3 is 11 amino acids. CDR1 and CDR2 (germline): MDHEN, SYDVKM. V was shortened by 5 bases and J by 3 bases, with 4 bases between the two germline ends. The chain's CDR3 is CASSSDYGYTF. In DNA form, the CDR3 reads TGTGCCAGCAGTAGCGACTATGGCTACACCTTC.

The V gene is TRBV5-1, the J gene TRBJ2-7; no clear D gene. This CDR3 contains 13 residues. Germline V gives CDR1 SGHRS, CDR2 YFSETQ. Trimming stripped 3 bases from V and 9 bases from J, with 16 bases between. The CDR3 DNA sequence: TGCGCCAGCAGCTCCCCCTCCGAAATCAGGCAGTACTTC. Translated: CASSSPSEIRQYF.